Below, one TCR beta chain is given with its context. An assay was performed, and its level was deep. Amplification in unsorted PBMC replicate PCRs started from about 320 ng DNA, which equals about 33,000 T cell genomes. Unsorted PBMCs provided DNA that was sequenced on ten immunoSEQ deep assay plates. The repertoire was sequenced with immunoSEQ multiplex PCR; TCRdb's copy has only in-frame clones and lacks some. Of 450,000 to 500,000 clones listed, roughly 85% were seen once; the top ten hold approximately 12%. Researchers drew on tens of millions of PBMCs for genomic DNA from unsorted samples. This sample stems from a study of shared clonotypes between healthy human individuals. V shed 0 bases and J 3 bases; nucleotides not matched to a gene: 4. Per the germline V gene, CDR1 is SGHNT and CDR2 is YYREEE (reference sequence). CDR3 length: 16 residues.

The sequenced sample consisted of PBMCs. The TCR originated in a woman in her thirties or forties in good health. Some clones in this sample may be carry-over from other donors' samples. This chain connects TRBV5-4 to TRBJ1-2, with 11 positions matching TRBD1. CDR3 nucleotide sequence: TGTGCCAGCAGCTTGGGGCCGGGACAGGGGGACTATGGCTACACCTTC. Translated, it gives CASSLGPGQGDYGYTF.